This TCR beta chain stems from a study of blood T cell repertoires in COVID-19. Turning to the study itself: Collection of acute and convalescent COVID-19 samples took place in the United States, Italy and Spain. Sources were T cells, B-cell-depleted T cells, or PBMCs; the material itself was cDNA or gDNA.

In the study's own analysis: Reference gene primers were amplified, and this amplification served to estimate nucleated cell counts. TCRdb's copy holds only in-frame clones and misses some; the assay was immunoSEQ multiplex PCR. The DNA gave D and trimming, while V, J and clone size come from that table. The table records approximately 230,000 clones, roughly 83% of them present only once. Per the germline V gene, CDR1 is LNHDA and CDR2 is SQIVND (reference sequence). The germline V and J ends were trimmed by 5 bases and 0 bases, with 20 bases remaining between them. The CDR3 has 18 amino acids. The TCR originated in a man older than 75 with acute or convalescent COVID-19. Sequenced: peripheral blood. This chain joins TRBV19 and TRBJ2-1; D may be TRBD2 (6 bases). CDR3 sequence reads: CASSGAGGLASSYNEQFF. CDR3 DNA sequence: TGTGCCAGTAGTGGGGCCGGTGGGCTAGCGAGCTCCTACAATGAGCAGTTCTTC. Complete variable domain (other parts from reference TRBV19 and TRBJ2-1): DGGITQSPKYLFRKEGQNVTLSCEQNLNHDAMYWYRQDPGQGLRLIYYSQIVNDFQKGDIAEGYSVSREKKESFPLTVTSAQKNPTAFYLCASSGAGGLASSYNEQFFGPGTRLTVL.